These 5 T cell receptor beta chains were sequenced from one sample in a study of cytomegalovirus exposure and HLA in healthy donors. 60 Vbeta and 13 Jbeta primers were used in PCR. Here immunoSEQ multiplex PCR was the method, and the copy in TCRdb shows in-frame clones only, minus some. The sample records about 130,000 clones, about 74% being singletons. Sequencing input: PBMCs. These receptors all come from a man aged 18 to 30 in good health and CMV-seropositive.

CDR3 DNA sequence: TGTGCCAGCAGCTCGATGGGGGGGGCTGGCCGCAGCTATGGCTACACCTTC. Translation gives CASSSMGGAGRSYGYTF. This chain uses TRBV7-9 with TRBJ1-2, with D perhaps matching TRBD1 (6 bases). V was pared by 4 bases and J by 4 bases, with 22 bases between. Germline V gene lookup returns CDR1 SEHNR and CDR2 FQNEAQ (reference sequence). The CDR3 is 17 amino acids.

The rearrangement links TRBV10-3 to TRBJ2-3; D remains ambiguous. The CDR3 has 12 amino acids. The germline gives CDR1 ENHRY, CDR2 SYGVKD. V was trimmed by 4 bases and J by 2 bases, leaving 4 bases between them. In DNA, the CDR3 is TGTGCCATCAGTGCCTTCACAGATACGCAGTATTTT. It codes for CAISAFTDTQYF.

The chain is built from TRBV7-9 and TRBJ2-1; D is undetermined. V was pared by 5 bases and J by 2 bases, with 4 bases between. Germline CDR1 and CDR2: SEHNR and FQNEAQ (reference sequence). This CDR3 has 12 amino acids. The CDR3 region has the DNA TGTGCCAGCAGCCACACCTACAATGAGCAGTTCTTC. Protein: CASSHTYNEQFF.

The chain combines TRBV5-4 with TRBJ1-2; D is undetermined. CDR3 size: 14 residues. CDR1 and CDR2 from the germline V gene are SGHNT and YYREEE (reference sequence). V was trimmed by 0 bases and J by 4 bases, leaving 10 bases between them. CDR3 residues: CASSLGQTAYGYTF. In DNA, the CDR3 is TGTGCCAGCAGCTTGGGTCAGACTGCCTATGGCTACACCTTC.

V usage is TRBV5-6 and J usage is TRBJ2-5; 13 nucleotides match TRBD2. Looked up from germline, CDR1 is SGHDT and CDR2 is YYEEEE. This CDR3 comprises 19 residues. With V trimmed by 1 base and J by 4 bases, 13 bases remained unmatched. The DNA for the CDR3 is TGTGCCAGCAGCTTGCGACTAGCGGGGGGATCGTCTTTTCGAGAGACCCAGTACTTC. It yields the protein CASSLRLAGGSSFRETQYF.